One and the same sample provided the 4 T cell receptor beta chains below, sequenced in a study of T cells in Graves' hyperthyroidism and ophthalmopathy. The TCR beta CDR3 regions underwent amplification using RNA transcripts as the source. The TCR CDR3 first-round RT-PCR relied on the HTBI primer set. From the multiplex PCR reads, TCRdb called clonotypes with MiXCR, one entry per CDR3 protein. The sample has under 750,000 distinct CDR3 sequences, over 15% seen once. The specimen sequenced was blood. All receptors derive from a woman in her fifties or sixties with Graves' hyperthyroidism that later progressed to Graves' ophthalmopathy.

The gene calls are TRBV2 and TRBJ2-5; TRBD1 is a possible D gene (5 bases). The CDR3 sequence is 14 residues long. CDR1 is SNHLY and CDR2 is FYNNEI in the germline V gene. V was shortened by 7 bases and J by 0 bases, with 12 bases between the two germline ends. CDR3 in amino acids: CASTSQGDQETQYF. DNA for the CDR3: TGTGCCAGCACCAGTCAAGGGGACCAAGAGACCCAGTACTTC.

CDR3 DNA: TGTGCCAGTACCCTGCTACAGGGGGCGAGACAGCCCCAGCATTTT. This translates into CASTLLQGARQPQHF. The chain is built from TRBV19 and TRBJ1-5; 9 bases line up with TRBD1. The CDR3 is 15 amino acids. Germline trimming cut 7 bases from V and 7 bases from J; bases unmatched to any gene: 11. Germline V CDR1 and CDR2: LNHDA, SQIVND (reference sequence). Complete variable domain (other parts from reference TRBV19 and TRBJ1-5): DGGITQSPKYLFRKEGQNVTLSCEQNLNHDAMYWYRQDPGQGLRLIYYSQIVNDFQKGDIAEGYSVSREKKESFPLTVTSAQKNPTAFYLCASTLLQGARQPQHFGDGTRLSIL.

This clonotype was detected ten times or more. The genes are TRBV7-6 and TRBJ1-1, with a possible D match to TRBD1 (6 bases). Per germline, CDR1 SGHVS and CDR2 FNYEAQ. Trimming took off 4 bases at V and 1 base at J, with 16 bases between the two ends. The CDR3 contains 16 residues. The CDR3 spells CASSSVGGARNTEAFF. The DNA of the CDR3 is TGTGCCAGCAGCTCCGTGGGGGGGGCAAGGAACACTGAAGCTTTCTTT.

The table lists this clonotype with many counts. The rearrangement uses TRBV6-1 and TRBJ1-3, with D unresolved. Trimming cost V 4 bases and J 0 bases, with 13 bases left between them. The length of the CDR3 is 16 residues. Per the germline V gene, CDR1 is MNHNS and CDR2 is SASEGT. The chain's CDR3 is CASSAASDTSGNTIYF. CDR3 nucleotides: TGTGCCAGCAGTGCGGCAAGTGATACCTCTGGAAACACCATATATTTT.